These 29 T cell receptor beta chains originate from one sample sequenced in a study of T-cell reconstitution after alpha-beta-depleted transplantation in children. It was with unique molecular identifiers that the TCRbeta library was prepared. Via MiXCR, TCRdb re-called the PCR reads, giving one row per CDR3 protein. The data contain about 260,000 distinct CDR3 sequences, 6.5% to 10% of them singletons. The input for sequencing was PBMCs, mostly from graft donor cells, taken 180 days after TCRalphabeta/CD19-depleted stem cell transplant. Every receptor here comes from a male patient aged 10 to 17 who had a stem cell transplant for acute lymphoblastic leukemia, so the T cells may come from the graft donor.

This clonotype was seen ten or more times. The rearrangement links TRBV11-2 to TRBJ2-3; possible D gene TRBD2, 5 bases. CDR1 and CDR2 from the germline V gene are SGHAT and FQNNGV. CDR3 length equals 13 residues. Trimming stripped 5 bases from V and 7 bases from J, with 13 bases between. CDR3 residues: CASSPGVGNTQYF. The CDR3 DNA reads as TGTGCCAGCAGCCCCGGGGTGGGGAATACGCAGTATTTT. The entire variable domain, with the rest obtained from reference TRBV11-2 and TRBJ2-3, is as follows: EAGVAQSPRYKIIEKRQSVAFWCNPISGHATLYWYQQILGQGPKLLIQFQNNGVVDDSQLPKDRFSAERLKGVDSTLKIQPAKLEDSAVYLCASSPGVGNTQYFGPGTRLTVL.

At least ten counts were recorded for this clonotype. The CDR3 bases are TGTGCCAGCAGCCCCTGGGGGAGGGACAGGACCTACAATGAGCAGTTCTTC. Translation: CASSPWGRDRTYNEQFF. The chain combines TRBV21-1 with TRBJ2-1; the D segment call TRBD1 is taken from the table without a DNA check. TRBV21-1 represents a pseudogene. The CDR3 spans 17 residues.

The sample holds many counts of this clonotype. The chain couples TRBV6-1 to TRBJ2-5; D unclear. The V end lost 7 bases, the J end lost 5 bases, and 8 bases lay between the germline ends. Germline-derived CDR1 and CDR2 are MNHNS and SASEGT. This CDR3 has 11 amino acids. CDR3 nucleotides: TGTGCCAGCAATGGAGAGGAGACCCAGTACTTC. Its protein product is CASNGEETQYF.

In its sample, this clonotype was seen many times. The V call is TRBV5-1, the J call TRBJ2-5, with D perhaps TRBD1 (5 bases). This CDR3 has 14 amino acids. V shed 6 bases and J shed 1 base, with 13 bases lying between them. CDR1 and CDR2 from the germline V gene are SGHRS and YFSETQ. DNA of the CDR3: TGCGCCAGCAAAAAAGGACAACTCCAAGAGACCCAGTACTTC. It specifies CASKKGQLQETQYF.

In its sample, this clonotype was seen many times. The chain links TRBV7-9 to TRBJ2-1; D possibly corresponds to TRBD2 (5 bases). V was trimmed by 0 bases and J by 5 bases, leaving 14 bases between them. The length of the CDR3 is 16 residues. Per the germline V gene, CDR1 is SEHNR and CDR2 is FQNEAQ (reference sequence). CDR3 amino acids: CASSLASGGPNNEQFF. The DNA of the CDR3 is TGTGCCAGCAGCTTAGCGAGCGGAGGTCCGAACAATGAGCAGTTCTTC.

This clonotype showed up just a few times. This chain joins TRBV5-1 and TRBJ2-1, with 11 bases identical to TRBD2. There are 14 residues in the CDR3. Germline CDR1 is SGHRS and CDR2 is YFSETQ. V shed 5 bases, J shed 7 bases, and the junction held 5 bases outside the gene matches. Here the CDR3 DNA reads TGCGCCAGCAGGACTAGCGGGACTTTAAATGAGCAGTTCTTC. As protein: CASRTSGTLNEQFF. Full variable domain (missing parts from reference TRBV5-1 and TRBJ2-1): KAGVTQTPRYLIKTRGQQVTLSCSPISGHRSVSWYQQTPGQGLQFLFEYFSETQRNKGNFPGRFSGRQFSNSRSEMNVSTLELGDSALYLCASRTSGTLNEQFFGPGTRLTVL.

This clonotype has a count of ten or more. The genes are TRBV19 and TRBJ1-1; 8 bases fit TRBD1. Looked up from germline, CDR1 is LNHDA and CDR2 is SQIVND (reference sequence). The CDR3 is made up of 14 amino acids. CDR3 sequence reads: CVTQQGAKRTEAFF. The CDR3 DNA reads TGTGTCACCCAGCAGGGGGCGAAGAGGACTGAAGCTTTCTTT.

The chain is built from TRBV9 and TRBJ2-7; a weak D match, TRBD2 (5 bases). The CDR3 is 15 amino acids. The germline V and J ends were trimmed by 0 bases and 6 bases, with 16 bases remaining between them. Looked up from germline, CDR1 is SGDLS and CDR2 is YYNGEE. The chain's CDR3 is CASSVEGSGATEQYF. The CDR3 DNA sequence: TGTGCCAGCAGCGTAGAAGGGAGCGGAGCCACCGAGCAGTACTTC. The full variable domain, completed using reference TRBV9 and TRBJ2-7, is DSGVTQTPKHLITATGQRVTLRCSPRSGDLSVYWYQQSLDQGLQFLIQYYNGEERAKGNILERFSAQQFPDLHSELNLSSLELGDSALYFCASSVEGSGATEQYFGPGTRLTVT.

This clonotype was recorded many times. V usage is TRBV11-2 and J usage is TRBJ1-2, with 7 bases identical to TRBD1. The V and J ends lost 5 bases and 5 bases, in that order; junction bases with no gene match: 11. CDR3 length: 15 amino acids. Looked up from germline, CDR1 is SGHAT and CDR2 is FQNNGV. The CDR3 DNA reads TGTGCCAGCAGCCCCCAGGGGGTGACAACGTATGGCTACACCTTC. Amino acids: CASSPQGVTTYGYTF. The full variable domain, its missing parts supplied by reference TRBV11-2 and TRBJ1-2, is EAGVAQSPRYKIIEKRQSVAFWCNPISGHATLYWYQQILGQGPKLLIQFQNNGVVDDSQLPKDRFSAERLKGVDSTLKIQPAKLEDSAVYLCASSPQGVTTYGYTFGSGTRLTVV.

There are many counts of this clonotype. V gene TRBV28 combines with J gene TRBJ2-7; 7 bases agree with TRBD1. CDR1 MDHEN and CDR2 SYDVKM come from the germline V gene. Losses at the gene ends were 8 bases for V and 2 bases for J; bases not matched to a gene: 6. CDR3 length: 13 amino acids. The CDR3 DNA is TGTGCCAGCCAAGGGGGCAGCCCCTACGAGCAGTACTTC. Protein: CASQGGSPYEQYF. The full variable domain, its missing parts supplied by reference TRBV28 and TRBJ2-7, is DVKVTQSSRYLVKRTGEKVFLECVQDMDHENMFWYRQDPGLGLRLIYFSYDVKMKEKGDIPEGYSVSREKKERFSLILESASTNQTSMYLCASQGGSPYEQYFGPGTRLTVT.

In its sample, this clonotype was seen many times. The chain links TRBV28 to TRBJ2-7, with 9 bases identical to TRBD2. Per germline, CDR1 MDHEN and CDR2 SYDVKM. J lost 3 bases, V lost 3 bases, and 6 bases had no gene match. The CDR3 totals 15 residues. The CDR3 coding sequence is TGTGCCAGCAGTTTCGGGACTAGCTCCGTCTACGAGCAGTACTTC. This codes for CASSFGTSSVYEQYF.

At least ten counts were recorded for this clonotype. This chain joins TRBV11-2 and TRBJ2-3; D is possibly TRBD2 (5 bases). The CDR3 has 15 residues. Germline lookup yields CDR1 SGHAT and CDR2 FQNNGV. Trimming removed 4 bases from V and 1 base from J, with 12 bases in between. In DNA, the CDR3 is TGTGCCAGCAGCTCATTAGGGAGCGGCACAGATACGCAGTATTTT. Its translation: CASSSLGSGTDTQYF. Looking up the rest from reference TRBV11-2 and TRBJ2-3 gives the full variable domain: EAGVAQSPRYKIIEKRQSVAFWCNPISGHATLYWYQQILGQGPKLLIQFQNNGVVDDSQLPKDRFSAERLKGVDSTLKIQPAKLEDSAVYLCASSSLGSGTDTQYFGPGTRLTVL.

This clonotype was found many times. The rearrangement joins TRBV9 to TRBJ2-7; TRBD2 agrees at 7 bases. This CDR3 contains 12 residues. CDR1 is SGDLS, CDR2 YYNGEE, per germline. V trimming: 7 bases; J trimming: 2 bases; junction bases outside the gene matches: 3. The CDR3 DNA sequence: TGTGCCAGCGGAGCGGGAACCTACGAGCAGTACTTC. It translates to CASGAGTYEQYF. The full variable domain, rest sourced from reference TRBV9 and TRBJ2-7, is DSGVTQTPKHLITATGQRVTLRCSPRSGDLSVYWYQQSLDQGLQFLIQYYNGEERAKGNILERFSAQQFPDLHSELNLSSLELGDSALYFCASGAGTYEQYFGPGTRLTVT.

This clonotype occurred many times. The rearrangement joins TRBV20-1 to TRBJ2-1; weak D call: TRBD1 (5 bases). The CDR3 is 15 amino acids. The germline gives CDR1 DFQATT, CDR2 SNEGSKA (reference sequence). V lost 0 bases, J lost 0 bases, and 9 bases lay in between. The CDR3 bases are TGCAGTGCTAGAGAAGGGGCTAGCTCCTACAATGAGCAGTTCTTC. This codes for CSAREGASSYNEQFF.

Many counts were recorded for this clonotype. The rearrangement uses TRBV20-1 and TRBJ2-4; TRBD2 agrees at 8 bases. This CDR3 has 16 residues. V lost 2 bases, J lost 0 bases, and 6 bases stayed unmatched. Germline CDR1 is DFQATT and CDR2 is SNEGSKA (reference sequence). CDR3 in DNA: TGCAGTGCTAGACTAGCGGGCGCGCTAGCCAAAAACATTCAGTACTTC. It encodes CSARLAGALAKNIQYF.

This clonotype was recorded at least ten times. The rearrangement joins TRBV5-1 to TRBJ2-7, with 7 bases lining up with TRBD1. V trimming: 2 bases; J trimming: 3 bases; junction bases outside the gene matches: 17. The CDR3 has 18 residues. The V gene's germline CDR1 is SGHRS and CDR2 YFSETQ. The CDR3 nucleotides are TGCGCCAGCAGCTTCAATTCACCCACCGGACAGGTCTTCTACGAGCAGTACTTC. It yields the protein CASSFNSPTGQVFYEQYF. The variable domain in full, with the rest retrieved from reference TRBV5-1 and TRBJ2-7, is KAGVTQTPRYLIKTRGQQVTLSCSPISGHRSVSWYQQTPGQGLQFLFEYFSETQRNKGNFPGRFSGRQFSNSRSEMNVSTLELGDSALYLCASSFNSPTGQVFYEQYFGPGTRLTVT.

This clonotype was seen many times. The chain carries TRBV7-2 and TRBJ2-3; 9 bases match TRBD1. Germline-derived CDR1 and CDR2 are SGHTA and FQGNSA. The CDR3 is 15 residues long. V shed 4 bases and J 3 bases; nucleotides not matched to a gene: 5. CDR3 loop: CASSSTGGGTDTQYF. In DNA, the CDR3 is TGTGCCAGCAGCTCAACAGGGGGCGGGACAGATACGCAGTATTTT. The full variable domain, completed using reference TRBV7-2 and TRBJ2-3, is GAGVSQSPSNKVTEKGKDVELRCDPISGHTALYWYRQSLGQGLEFLIYFQGNSAPDKSGLPSDRFSAERTGGSVSTLTIQRTQQEDSAVYLCASSSTGGGTDTQYFGPGTRLTVL.

The sample holds many counts of this clonotype. V is TRBV11-2 and J is TRBJ2-3; the D gene is possibly TRBD2 (6 bases). V lost 11 bases and J lost 1, with 13 bases in between. The length of the CDR3 is 13 residues. Germline assignment: CDR1 SGHAT and CDR2 FQNNGV. The CDR3, as DNA: TGTGCCGAGCAAACGGGGGGCACAGATACGCAGTATTTT. Translating it yields CAEQTGGTDTQYF.

There are many counts of this clonotype. The chain joins TRBV10-3 to TRBJ2-2; D is ambiguous. Trimming took off 6 bases at V and 0 bases at J, with 11 bases between the two ends. The germline CDR1 and CDR2 sequences are ENHRY and SYGVKD. CDR3 length: 15 residues. In DNA, the CDR3 is TGTGCCATCAGGGTCGACTTGGCGAACACCGGGGAGCTGTTTTTT. Encoded protein: CAIRVDLANTGELFF.

This clonotype was seen at least ten times. The V gene is TRBV10-3, the J gene TRBJ2-6; TRBD2 matches at 11 bases. V gave up 2 bases and J gave up 0 bases; unmatched junction bases: 12. CDR3 length: 21 residues. CDR1 is ENHRY, CDR2 SYGVKD, per germline. This CDR3 is CAISESSSGRFSRSGANVLTF. In DNA form, the CDR3 reads TGTGCCATCAGTGAGAGCTCTAGCGGGAGGTTTTCCCGCTCTGGGGCCAACGTCCTGACTTTC.

This clonotype was counted at least ten times. This chain joins TRBV20-1 and TRBJ2-1; D ambiguous. The CDR3 has 14 residues. Germline loops: CDR1 DFQATT, CDR2 SNEGSKA (reference sequence). Deletions cut 0 bases from V and 2 bases from J, with 8 bases between. The CDR3 DNA sequence: TGCAGTGCTAGAGATAGACAACCCTACAATGAGCAGTTCTTC. Amino acids: CSARDRQPYNEQFF.

This clonotype showed up many times. This sequence joins TRBV29-1 and TRBJ2-5; D not certain. V was shortened by 2 bases and J by 3 bases, with 4 bases between the two germline ends. The CDR3 spans 11 residues. Germline V CDR1 and CDR2: SQVTM, ANQGSEA. In DNA, the CDR3 is TGCAGCGTTGAAAGGAAAGAGACCCAGTACTTC. Protein sequence: CSVERKETQYF.

This clonotype was recorded at least ten times. The CDR3 DNA follows: TGTGCCAGCAGCCAGAGGGGAGTGGATGAGCAGTTCTTC. Its protein is CASSQRGVDEQFF. The chain is built from TRBV3-1 and TRBJ2-1; D is tentatively TRBD1 or TRBD2 (5 bases each). Looked up from germline, CDR1 is LGHDT and CDR2 is YNNKEL (reference sequence). This CDR3 region has 13 residues. The V end lost 3 bases, the J end lost 8 bases, and 11 bases lay between the germline ends.

Concerning this clonotype itself: Just one base apart from a much larger clone, this may be a read error. V gene TRBV13 combines with J gene TRBJ2-7, with 8 positions matching TRBD2. CDR1 is PRHDT and CDR2 is FYEKMQ in the germline V gene (reference sequence). The CDR3 consists of 14 residues. For the CDR3, the DNA is TGTGCCAGCAGCCAACGGGAGGGGGTCTACGACCAGTACTTC. The encoded protein is CASSQREGVYDQYF.

This clonotype was detected ten times or more. The chain recombines TRBV20-1 with TRBJ1-2; weak D call: TRBD1 (6 bases). The CDR3 runs 15 residues. V dropped 2 bases and J dropped 2 bases, with 15 bases sitting between them. Germline values: CDR1 DFQATT, CDR2 SNEGSKA (reference sequence). The CDR3 nucleotides read TGCAGTGCTAGAACCGGGAGGGGGGTGAACTATGGCTACACCTTC. It yields the protein CSARTGRGVNYGYTF.

This clonotype was picked up many times. This chain uses TRBV19 with TRBJ2-1; a weak D match, TRBD2 (7 bases). The CDR3 is made up of 17 amino acids. V lost 2 bases to trimming and J lost 8 bases, with 22 bases between them. Germline V gives CDR1 LNHDA, CDR2 SQIVND (reference sequence). Here the CDR3 reads CASSISAGAGTYYEQFF. The CDR3 DNA sequence: TGTGCCAGTAGTATAAGTGCGGGGGCAGGGACGTACTATGAGCAGTTCTTC.

This clonotype turned up a few times. The chain links TRBV6-1 to TRBJ1-2; possible D gene TRBD1, 6 bases. Looked up from germline, CDR1 is MNHNS and CDR2 is SASEGT. The CDR3 loop spans 14 amino acids. The V end lost 7 bases, the J end lost 8 bases, and 20 bases lay between the germline ends. CDR3 loop: CASTLGTPSGGYTF. The DNA for the CDR3 is TGTGCCAGCACTCTCGGGACACCCTCTGGCGGCTACACCTTC.

This clonotype was seen at least ten times. The V call is TRBV4-2, the J call TRBJ2-5, with TRBD2 matching over 10 bases. V shed 0 bases and J 5 bases; nucleotides not matched to a gene: 9. CDR1 and CDR2 from the germline V gene are LGHNA and YNFKEQ. This CDR3 comprises 17 residues. The CDR3 bases are TGTGCCAGCAGCCAAGATCGGAGCGGGGGGGCCTCCGAGACCCAGTACTTC. Protein sequence: CASSQDRSGGASETQYF.

This clonotype has at least ten counts. The gene calls are TRBV29-1 and TRBJ1-6, with D possibly TRBD1 on 5 matching bases. The germline V gene has CDR1 SQVTM and CDR2 ANQGSEA. V was shortened by 7 bases and J by 0 bases, with 13 bases between the two germline ends. The CDR3 contains 15 residues. The CDR3 loop reads CSAWGFSSYNSPLHF. The CDR3 coding sequence is TGCAGCGCCTGGGGCTTCAGCTCCTATAATTCACCCCTCCACTTT.